Following are 22 T cell receptor beta chains from one sample sequenced in a study of Ad26.COV2.S vaccination and SARS-CoV-2 variants. Assay: immunoSEQ multiplex PCR; the TCRdb copy retains only in-frame clones and omits some. The sample has around 350,000 clones, 92% seen once. Material: peripheral blood, obtained after recovery from COVID-19. The source of these receptors is a human donor who had recovered from COVID-19.

The rearrangement links TRBV7-2 to TRBJ1-1, with a tentative D call TRBD1 (5 bases). The CDR3 is 13 residues long. From germline, CDR1 is SGHTA and CDR2 FQGNSA. Deletions cut 6 bases from V and 1 base from J, with 9 bases between. Written as DNA, the CDR3 is TGTGCCAGCAGGATGGGACCGAACACTGAAGCTTTCTTT. This encodes CASRMGPNTEAFF.

This clone was seen a single time. The CDR3 protein is CASTPRWADGYGYTF. The CDR3 DNA is TGCGCCAGCACCCCCCGGTGGGCTGATGGCTATGGCTACACCTTC. This chain links TRBV5-1 with TRBJ1-2; the D is unclear. Trimming pared 6 bases from V and 4 bases from J, leaving 19 bases between. Germline V gene lookup returns CDR1 SGHRS and CDR2 YFSETQ. The CDR3 contains 15 residues.

This chain uses TRBV7-3 with TRBJ1-5, with 9 positions matching TRBD1. CDR1 is SGHTA, CDR2 FQGTGA, per germline. This CDR3 contains 14 residues. With 5 bases clipped from V and 2 bases from J, the junction kept 1 base outside the gene matches. CDR3 protein: CASSRTGGNQPQHF. The DNA for the CDR3 is TGTGCCAGCAGCCGGACAGGGGGCAATCAGCCCCAGCATTTT.

The genes are TRBV21-1 and TRBJ2-1. TRBV21-1 is a documented pseudogene. This CDR3 is 15 amino acids long. CDR3 nucleotide sequence: TGTGCCAGCAGAGGGACCCCTAGCTCCTACAATGAGCAGTTCTTC. It encodes CASRGTPSSYNEQFF.

The chain uses TRBV5-4 and TRBJ2-3, with 10 bases matching TRBD1. The CDR3 covers 14 residues. The germline gives CDR1 SGHNT, CDR2 YYREEE (reference sequence). Losses at the gene ends were 5 bases for V and 5 bases for J; bases not matched to a gene: 5. CDR3 nucleotides: TGTGCCAGCAGACGGGACAGGGGCATAGATACGCAGTATTTT. This gives the protein CASRRDRGIDTQYF. The full variable domain, rest sourced from reference TRBV5-4 and TRBJ2-3, is ETGVTQSPTHLIKTRGQQVTLRCSSQSGHNTVSWYQQALGQGPQFIFQYYREEENGRGNFPPRFSGLQFPNYSSELNVNALELDDSALYLCASRRDRGIDTQYFGPGTRLTVL.

The CDR3 DNA reads TGTGCCAGCATCGCACAGGGGGCGCAATGGGATGGCTACACCTTC. Amino acid sequence: CASIAQGAQWDGYTF. The J gene is TRBJ1-2, the V gene TRBV6-5; TRBD1 agrees at 9 bases. After removal of 7 bases from V and 6 bases from J, the junction contained 12 bases not matched to a gene. The CDR3 is 15 residues long. From germline, CDR1 is MNHEY and CDR2 SVGAGI.

This clone was observed a single time. The chain is built from TRBV12-5 and TRBJ2-3; D is unresolved. The CDR3 is 13 residues long. V dropped 5 bases and J dropped 3 bases, with 9 bases sitting between them. Germline assignment: CDR1 LGHNT and CDR2 FRNRAP. The DNA for the CDR3 is TGTGCTAGTGGTCCCCCGGCGACAGATACGCAGTATTTT. Its protein product is CASGPPATDTQYF.

The gene calls are TRBV14 and TRBJ1-1; TRBD1 is a possible D gene (5 bases). V lost 1 base and J 4 bases, leaving 16 bases between the germline ends. This CDR3 spans 16 amino acids. Germline lookup yields CDR1 SGHDN and CDR2 FVKESK. CDR3 residues: CASSQGQRVSFTEAFF. The CDR3, as DNA: TGTGCCAGCAGCCAAGGACAGCGAGTTTCTTTCACTGAAGCTTTCTTT.

V is TRBV2 and J is TRBJ1-2; 8 bases fit TRBD1. This CDR3 spans 14 amino acids. V trimming: 8 bases; J trimming: 6 bases; junction bases outside the gene matches: 11. CDR1 SNHLY and CDR2 FYNNEI come from the germline V gene. CDR3 amino acids: CASCIRGRADGYTF. CDR3 nucleotides: TGTGCCAGCTGTATCAGGGGGCGCGCCGATGGCTACACCTTC. The whole variable domain, filled in from reference TRBV2 and TRBJ1-2, reads EPEVTQTPSHQVTQMGQEVILRCVPISNHLYFYWYRQILGQKVEFLVSFYNNEISEKSEIFDDQFSVERPDGSNFTLKIRSTKLEDSAMYFCASCIRGRADGYTFGSGTRLTVV.

The chain uses TRBV11-3 and TRBJ2-3, with TRBD2 identical over 13 bases. There are 16 residues in the CDR3. CDR1 is SGHNT and CDR2 is YENEEA in the germline V gene. V shed 5 bases and J 6 bases; nucleotides not matched to a gene: 8. CDR3 coding DNA: TGTGCCAGCAGCCCTAGGACTAGCGGGAGAATCGATACGCAGTATTTT. As protein: CASSPRTSGRIDTQYF.

The V and J genes are TRBV29-1 and TRBJ2-7; 7 nucleotides align to TRBD2. The ends lost 6 bases at V and 3 bases at J; junction bases unmatched: 38. CDR3 length equals 23 residues. The germline CDR1 and CDR2 sequences are SQVTM and ANQGSEA. Here the CDR3 reads CSVSDPIGGAGLRSKPLNYEQYF. The CDR3 coding sequence is TGCAGCGTGTCCGACCCAATAGGTGGAGCGGGGCTCCGCTCGAAGCCTCTAAACTACGAGCAGTACTTC.

This chain links TRBV27 with TRBJ2-2; D uncertain. The CDR3 is made up of 16 amino acids. The V gene's germline CDR1 is MNHEY and CDR2 SMNVEV (reference sequence). V was trimmed by 1 base and J by 3 bases, leaving 12 bases between them. In DNA, the CDR3 is TGTGCCAGCAGTTTATTCGCTAAGTGGCACACCGGGGAGCTGTTTTTT. This translates into CASSLFAKWHTGELFF.

V gene TRBV11-2 combines with J gene TRBJ1-1; 10 bases are shared with TRBD1. After removal of 5 bases from V and 6 bases from J, the junction contained 6 bases not matched to a gene. The CDR3 length is 14 residues. Germline V lookup: CDR1 SGHAT, CDR2 FQNNGV. This CDR3 is CASSMTGTGAEAFF. Written as DNA, the CDR3 is TGTGCCAGCAGCATGACCGGGACAGGGGCTGAAGCTTTCTTT. Full variable domain (missing parts from reference TRBV11-2 and TRBJ1-1): EAGVAQSPRYKIIEKRQSVAFWCNPISGHATLYWYQQILGQGPKLLIQFQNNGVVDDSQLPKDRFSAERLKGVDSTLKIQPAKLEDSAVYLCASSMTGTGAEAFFGQGTRLTVV.

The rearrangement joins TRBV19 to TRBJ1-1; tentative D call: TRBD1 (5 bases). The CDR3 contains 15 residues. Germline V gene lookup returns CDR1 LNHDA and CDR2 SQIVND (reference sequence). V shed 5 bases and J shed 4 bases, with 17 bases lying between them. CDR3 residues: CASSSTGGGGTEAFF. For the CDR3, the DNA is TGTGCCAGTAGTTCAACGGGCGGGGGTGGCACTGAAGCTTTCTTT.

The rearrangement links TRBV7-9 to TRBJ2-7; TRBD1 is a possible D gene (6 bases). V lost 5 bases and J lost 5, with 7 bases in between. The germline V gene has CDR1 SEHNR and CDR2 FQNEAQ (reference sequence). The length of the CDR3 is 11 residues. Written as DNA, the CDR3 is TGTGCCAGCAGCCGGACAGACGAGCAGTACTTC. Its translation: CASSRTDEQYF.

The rearrangement joins TRBV6-5 to TRBJ1-5; a possible D gene is TRBD1 (5 bases). The germline gives CDR1 MNHEY, CDR2 SVGAGI. V was clipped by 5 bases and J by 1 base, with 12 bases between them. The CDR3 sequence is 15 residues long. The CDR3 DNA sequence: TGTGCCAGCAGTCTTGAGGGACTCAGCAATCAGCCCCAGCATTTT. It translates to CASSLEGLSNQPQHF.

To note about this clone: At one boundary the junction diverges from the germline segment, which might be a read error. V and J are TRBV10-3 and TRBJ2-5, with a weak D call TRBD1 (6 bases). CDR3 length equals 16 residues. Germline V gene sequence: CDR1 ENHRY, CDR2 SYGVKD. The CDR3 DNA sequence: TGTGCCGTCAGGGGCCAAGGGAAACCAAGTCAAGAGACCCAGTACTTC. Its protein is CAVRGQGKPSQETQYF.

The chain recombines TRBV6-5 with TRBJ2-2; a possible D gene is TRBD2 (6 bases). Germline CDR1 and CDR2: MNHEY and SVGAGI. Deletions cut 8 bases from V and 0 bases from J, with 13 bases between. CDR3 length equals 15 residues. The CDR3: CASGRLGTNTGELFF. DNA of the CDR3: TGTGCCAGCGGACGACTAGGGACGAACACCGGGGAGCTGTTTTTT.

This clone occurred once. This rearrangement joins TRBV6-5 to TRBJ1-6; D call uncertain. This CDR3 has 14 residues. The germline V and J ends were trimmed by 2 bases and 9 bases, with 11 bases remaining between them. In germline, CDR1 is MNHEY, CDR2 SVGAGI. The CDR3 loop reads CASSYGVLVSPLHF. Here the CDR3 DNA reads TGTGCCAGCAGTTACGGGGTACTCGTTTCACCCCTCCACTTT.

The J gene is TRBJ2-3, the V gene TRBV21-1; the table gives TRBD2 as D, unverified against the DNA. TRBV21-1 is a recognized pseudogene. CDR3 length: 18 amino acids. The CDR3 loop reads CASSKRMGGRPNRYTQYF. The CDR3 nucleotides are TGTGCCAGCAGCAAAAGGATGGGAGGTAGGCCGAACAGGTATACGCAGTATTTT.

The chain is built from TRBV7-2 and TRBJ1-4; 11 bases agree with TRBD1. Germline V gives CDR1 SGHTA, CDR2 FQGNSA. The CDR3 loop spans 15 amino acids. V shed 4 bases and J 7 bases; nucleotides not matched to a gene: 5. CDR3 nucleotides: TGTGCCAGCAGCTCCGGACAGGGGGCGCGTGAAAAACTGTTTTTT. Residues: CASSSGQGAREKLFF.

This chain connects TRBV7-3 to TRBJ2-3, with D perhaps TRBD1 (6 bases). Germline V gives CDR1 SGHTA, CDR2 FQGTGA. V was shortened by 5 bases and J by 10 bases, with 19 bases between the two germline ends. The CDR3 length is 14 residues. The CDR3 reads CASSPGPRGRPQYF. The CDR3 coding sequence is TGTGCCAGCAGCCCGGGCCCGAGGGGGAGACCGCAGTATTTT.